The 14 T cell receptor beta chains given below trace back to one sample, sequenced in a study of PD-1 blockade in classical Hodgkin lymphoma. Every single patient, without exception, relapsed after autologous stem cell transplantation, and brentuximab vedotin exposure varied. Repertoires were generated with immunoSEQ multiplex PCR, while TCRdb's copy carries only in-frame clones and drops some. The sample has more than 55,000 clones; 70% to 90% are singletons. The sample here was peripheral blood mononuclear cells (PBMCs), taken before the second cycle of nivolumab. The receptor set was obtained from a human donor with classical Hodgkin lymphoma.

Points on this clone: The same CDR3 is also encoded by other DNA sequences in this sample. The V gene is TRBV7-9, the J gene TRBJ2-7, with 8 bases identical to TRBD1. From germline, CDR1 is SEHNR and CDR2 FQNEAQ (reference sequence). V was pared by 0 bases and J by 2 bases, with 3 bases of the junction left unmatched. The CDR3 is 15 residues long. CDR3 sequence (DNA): TGTGCCAGCAGCTTAGCCGGGACAGGAGCCTACGAGCAGTACTTC. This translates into CASSLAGTGAYEQYF.

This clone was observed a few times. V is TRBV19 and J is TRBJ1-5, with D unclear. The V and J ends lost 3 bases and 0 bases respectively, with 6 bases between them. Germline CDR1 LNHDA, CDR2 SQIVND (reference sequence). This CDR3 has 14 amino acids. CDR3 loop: CASSIGNSNQPQHF. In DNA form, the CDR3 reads TGTGCCAGTAGTATTGGAAATAGCAATCAGCCCCAGCATTTT.

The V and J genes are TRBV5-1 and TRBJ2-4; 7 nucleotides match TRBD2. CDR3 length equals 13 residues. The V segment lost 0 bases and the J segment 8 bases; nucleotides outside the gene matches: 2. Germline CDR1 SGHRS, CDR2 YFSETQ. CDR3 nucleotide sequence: TGCGCCAGCAGCTTGGTTGGGGGGGACATTCAGTACTTC. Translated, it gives CASSLVGGDIQYF.

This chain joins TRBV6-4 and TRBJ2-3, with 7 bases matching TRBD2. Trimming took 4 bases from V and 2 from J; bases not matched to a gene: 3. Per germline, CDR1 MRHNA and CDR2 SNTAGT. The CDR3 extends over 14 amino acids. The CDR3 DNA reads TGTGCCAGCAGTGCAGGGACTACCACAGATACGCAGTATTTT. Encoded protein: CASSAGTTTDTQYF.

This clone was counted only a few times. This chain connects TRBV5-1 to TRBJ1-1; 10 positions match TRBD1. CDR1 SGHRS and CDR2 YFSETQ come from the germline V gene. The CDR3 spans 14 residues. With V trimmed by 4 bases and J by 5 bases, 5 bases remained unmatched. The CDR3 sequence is CASSVDRGGTEAFF. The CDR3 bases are TGCGCCAGCAGCGTGGACAGGGGGGGTACTGAAGCTTTCTTT.

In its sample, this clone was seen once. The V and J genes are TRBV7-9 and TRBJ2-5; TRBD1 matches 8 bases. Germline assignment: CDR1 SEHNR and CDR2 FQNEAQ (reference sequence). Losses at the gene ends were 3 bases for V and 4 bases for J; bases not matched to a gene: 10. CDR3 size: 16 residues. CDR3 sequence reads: CASSLRPDRGRETQYF. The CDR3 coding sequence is TGTGCCAGCAGCTTGAGGCCAGACAGGGGACGAGAGACCCAGTACTTC.

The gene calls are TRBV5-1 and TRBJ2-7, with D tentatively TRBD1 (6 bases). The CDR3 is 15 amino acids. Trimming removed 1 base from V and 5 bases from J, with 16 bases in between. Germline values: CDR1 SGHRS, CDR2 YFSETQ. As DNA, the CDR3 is TGCGCCAGCAGCTTGTTCCAGGGGATAAGGAACGAGCAGTACTTC. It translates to CASSLFQGIRNEQYF.

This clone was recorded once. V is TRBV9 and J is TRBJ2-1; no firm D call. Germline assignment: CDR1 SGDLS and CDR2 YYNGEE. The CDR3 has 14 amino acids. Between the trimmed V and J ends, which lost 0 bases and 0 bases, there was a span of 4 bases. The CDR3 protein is CASSVESSYNEQFF. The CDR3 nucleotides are TGTGCCAGCAGCGTAGAAAGCTCCTACAATGAGCAGTTCTTC.

The CDR3 sequence: CASSFLSLGRQYF. The CDR3 nucleotides read TGTGCCAGCAGCTTTCTAAGCTTGGGGCGGCAGTACTTC. V gene TRBV7-9 combines with J gene TRBJ2-7; possibly TRBD1 for D (5 bases). Deletions cut 3 bases from V and 9 bases from J, with 15 bases between. The CDR3 loop spans 13 amino acids. Germline V gives CDR1 SEHNR, CDR2 FQNEAQ (reference sequence).

DNA for the CDR3: TGTGCCAGCAGTGAAGGCGGGGCCTATGGGGGCTACACCTTC. Its translation: CASSEGGAYGGYTF. The chain couples TRBV6-1 to TRBJ1-2, with a possible D match to TRBD1 (5 bases). CDR3 length: 14 residues. Germline V gives CDR1 MNHNS, CDR2 SASEGT. The germline V and J ends were trimmed by 1 base and 8 bases, with 14 bases remaining between them.

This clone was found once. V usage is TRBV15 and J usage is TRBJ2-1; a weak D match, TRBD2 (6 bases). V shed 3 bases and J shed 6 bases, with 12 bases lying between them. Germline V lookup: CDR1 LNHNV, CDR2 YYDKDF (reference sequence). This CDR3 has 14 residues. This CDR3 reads CATSRDLGGNEQFF. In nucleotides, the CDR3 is TGTGCCACCAGCAGGGACCTCGGGGGCAATGAGCAGTTCTTC.

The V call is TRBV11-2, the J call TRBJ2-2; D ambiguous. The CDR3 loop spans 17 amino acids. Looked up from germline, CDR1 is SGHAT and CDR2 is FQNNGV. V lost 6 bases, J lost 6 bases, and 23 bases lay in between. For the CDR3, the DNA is TGTGCCAGCAGATTGCGACCCGACCGGGCCAAAGCCGGGGAGCTGTTTTTT. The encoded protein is CASRLRPDRAKAGELFF.

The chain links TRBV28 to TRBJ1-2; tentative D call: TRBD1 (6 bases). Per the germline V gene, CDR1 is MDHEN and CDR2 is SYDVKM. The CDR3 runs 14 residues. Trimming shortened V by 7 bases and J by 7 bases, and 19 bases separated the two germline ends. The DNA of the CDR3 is TGTGCCAGCATTCTTGCAGGGGTATTAGGTGGCTACACCTTC. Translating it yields CASILAGVLGGYTF.

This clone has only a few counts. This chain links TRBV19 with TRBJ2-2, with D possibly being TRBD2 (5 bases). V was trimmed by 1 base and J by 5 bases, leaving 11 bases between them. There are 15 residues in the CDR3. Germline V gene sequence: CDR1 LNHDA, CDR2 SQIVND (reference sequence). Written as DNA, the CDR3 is TGTGCCAGTAGTATAGTACTAGTCGGAACCGGGGAGCTGTTTTTT. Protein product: CASSIVLVGTGELFF. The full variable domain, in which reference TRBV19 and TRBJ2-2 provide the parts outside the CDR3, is DGGITQSPKYLFRKEGQNVTLSCEQNLNHDAMYWYRQDPGQGLRLIYYSQIVNDFQKGDIAEGYSVSREKKESFPLTVTSAQKNPTAFYLCASSIVLVGTGELFFGEGSRLTVL.